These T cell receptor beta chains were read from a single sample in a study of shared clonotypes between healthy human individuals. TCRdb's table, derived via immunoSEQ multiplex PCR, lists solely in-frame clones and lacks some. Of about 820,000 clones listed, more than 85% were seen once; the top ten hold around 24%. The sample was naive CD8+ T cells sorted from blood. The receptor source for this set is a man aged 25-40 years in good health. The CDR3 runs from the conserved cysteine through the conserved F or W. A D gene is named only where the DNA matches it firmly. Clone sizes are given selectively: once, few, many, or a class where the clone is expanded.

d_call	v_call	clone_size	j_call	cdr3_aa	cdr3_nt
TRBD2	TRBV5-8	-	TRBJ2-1	CASSPEGAGANEQFF	TGTGCCAGCAGCCCTGAGGGAGCGGGAGCTAATGAGCAGTTCTTC
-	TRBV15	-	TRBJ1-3	CATSRGAGLFSGNTIYF	TGTGCCACCAGCAGAGGCGCAGGCCTATTCTCTGGAAACACCATATATTTT
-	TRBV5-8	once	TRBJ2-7	CASSFNRVGYEQYF	TGTGCCAGCAGCTTTAACAGGGTCGGCTACGAGCAGTACTTC
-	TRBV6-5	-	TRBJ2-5	CASSRGGSETQYF	TGTGCCAGCAGCCGCGGGGGCTCGGAGACCCAGTACTTC
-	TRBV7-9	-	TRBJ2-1	CASSPGLLNEQFF	TGTGCCAGCAGCCCTGGACTCCTCAATGAGCAGTTCTTC
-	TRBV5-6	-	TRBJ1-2	CASRRRGDYGYTF	TGTGCCAGCCGTCGGAGGGGAGACTATGGCTACACCTTC
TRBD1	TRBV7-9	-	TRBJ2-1	CASSHQDRANEQFF	TGTGCCAGCAGCCACCAGGACAGGGCAAATGAGCAGTTCTTC
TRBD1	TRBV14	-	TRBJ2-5	CASSQVDLTGSETQYF	TGTGCCAGCAGCCAAGTCGACCTGACAGGGTCTGAGACCCAGTACTTC
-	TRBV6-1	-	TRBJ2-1	CASIPDMSYYNEQFF	TGTGCCAGTATCCCCGACATGTCATACTACAATGAGCAGTTCTTC
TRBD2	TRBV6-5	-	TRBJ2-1	CASSVRGGPNNEQFF	TGTGCCAGCAGCGTTCGGGGGGGTCCGAACAATGAGCAGTTCTTC
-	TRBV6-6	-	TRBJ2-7	CASSYEGSAYEQYF	TGTGCCAGCAGTTACGAGGGCAGTGCCTACGAGCAGTACTTC
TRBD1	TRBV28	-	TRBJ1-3	CASSPPGGSSGNTIYF	TGTGCCAGCAGTCCGCCAGGGGGTAGCTCTGGAAACACCATATATTTT
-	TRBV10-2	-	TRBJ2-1	CASSDQAVNEQFF	TGCGCCAGCAGTGACCAGGCCGTGAATGAGCAGTTCTTC
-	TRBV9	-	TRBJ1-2	CASNSRDGYTF	TGTGCCAGCAACTCCCGGGATGGCTACACCTTC
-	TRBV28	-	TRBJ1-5	CASSSGMNQPQHF	TGTGCCAGCAGCTCCGGAATGAATCAGCCCCAGCATTTT
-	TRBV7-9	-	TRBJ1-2	CASSPATGSRGYTF	TGTGCCAGCAGCCCCGCAACGGGGAGTCGAGGCTACACCTTC
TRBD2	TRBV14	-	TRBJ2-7	CASSRLAGAPSSYEQYF	TGTGCCAGCAGCCGACTAGCGGGAGCACCGAGCTCCTACGAGCAGTACTTC
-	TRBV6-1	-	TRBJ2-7	CASSEKRTYEQYF	TGTGCCAGCAGTGAAAAACGTACCTACGAGCAGTACTTC
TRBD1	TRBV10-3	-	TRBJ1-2	CAISGLDRERVFQNYGYTF	TGTGCCATCAGTGGATTGGACAGGGAGAGGGTATTTCAAAACTATGGCTACACCTTC
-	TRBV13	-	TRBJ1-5	CASSLRGPHQPQHF	TGTGCCAGCAGCTTACGGGGCCCTCATCAGCCCCAGCATTTT
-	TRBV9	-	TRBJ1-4	CASSVGGEQGGEKLFF	TGTGCCAGCAGCGTAGGGGGGGAACAGGGCGGTGAAAAACTGTTTTTT
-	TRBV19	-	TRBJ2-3	CASTPGARSTDTQYF	TGTGCCAGTACTCCGGGCGCCCGGAGCACAGATACGCAGTATTTT
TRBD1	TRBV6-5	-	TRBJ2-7	CASSYGLGDRAYEQYF	TGTGCCAGCAGTTACGGACTCGGGGACAGGGCCTACGAGCAGTACTTC
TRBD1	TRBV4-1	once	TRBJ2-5	CASSQVDRGQETQYF	TGCGCCAGCAGCCAAGTTGACAGGGGACAAGAGACCCAGTACTTC
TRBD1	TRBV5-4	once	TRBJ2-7	CASSGTESYEQYF	TGTGCCAGCAGCGGGACAGAATCCTACGAGCAGTACTTC
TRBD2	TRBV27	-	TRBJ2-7	CASLGTSGRGAYEQYF	TGTGCCAGCCTGGGGACTAGCGGGAGAGGGGCCTACGAGCAGTACTTC
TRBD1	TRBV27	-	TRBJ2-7	CASSLLSGGYPYEQYF	TGTGCCAGCAGTTTATTGTCAGGGGGCTACCCCTACGAGCAGTACTTC
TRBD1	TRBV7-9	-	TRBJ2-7	CASSLARDDRGYEQYF	TGTGCCAGCAGCTTAGCGCGAGATGACAGGGGATACGAGCAGTACTTC
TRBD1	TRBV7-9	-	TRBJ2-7	CASSIPGGNEQYF	TGTGCCAGCAGTATTCCAGGGGGCAACGAGCAGTACTTC
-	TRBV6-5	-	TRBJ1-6	CASSYMGYSPLHF	TGTGCCAGCAGTTATATGGGTTATTCACCCCTCCACTTT
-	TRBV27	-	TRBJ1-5	CASSSHRFDQPQHF	TGTGCCAGCAGTTCCCACAGGTTTGATCAGCCCCAGCATTTT
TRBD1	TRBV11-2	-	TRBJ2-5	CASSLGDWTGAKTQYF	TGTGCCAGCAGCTTAGGAGATTGGACAGGGGCGAAGACCCAGTACTTC
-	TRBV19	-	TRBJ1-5	CASSISGGNQPQHF	TGTGCCAGTAGTATATCGGGGGGCAATCAGCCCCAGCATTTT
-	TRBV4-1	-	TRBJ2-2	CASSQEFAVVHSNTGELFF	TGCGCCAGCAGCCAAGAGTTTGCAGTTGTGCATTCGAACACCGGGGAGCTGTTTTTT
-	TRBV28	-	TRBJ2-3	CASTPSTGRTDTQYF	TGTGCCAGCACCCCAAGTACGGGTCGCACAGATACGCAGTATTTT
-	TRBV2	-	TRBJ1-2	CASSALGPDGYGYTF	TGTGCCAGCAGTGCGCTCGGGCCGGACGGCTATGGCTACACCTTC
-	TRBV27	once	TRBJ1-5	CASSSGAFGNQPQHF	TGTGCCAGCAGTTCTGGGGCTTTCGGCAATCAGCCCCAGCATTTT
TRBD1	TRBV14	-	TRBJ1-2	CASSQDQGDYGYTF	TGTGCCAGCAGCCAAGATCAGGGGGACTATGGCTACACCTTC
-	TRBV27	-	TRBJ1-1	CASSDRQAMNTEAFF	TGTGCCAGCAGTGACAGACAGGCCATGAACACTGAAGCTTTCTTT
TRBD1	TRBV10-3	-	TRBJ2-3	CAISERTGDTQYF	TGTGCCATCAGTGAACGGACAGGAGATACGCAGTATTTT
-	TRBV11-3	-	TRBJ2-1	CASSPRDLSYNEQFF	TGTGCCAGCAGCCCACGGGATCTCTCCTACAATGAGCAGTTCTTC